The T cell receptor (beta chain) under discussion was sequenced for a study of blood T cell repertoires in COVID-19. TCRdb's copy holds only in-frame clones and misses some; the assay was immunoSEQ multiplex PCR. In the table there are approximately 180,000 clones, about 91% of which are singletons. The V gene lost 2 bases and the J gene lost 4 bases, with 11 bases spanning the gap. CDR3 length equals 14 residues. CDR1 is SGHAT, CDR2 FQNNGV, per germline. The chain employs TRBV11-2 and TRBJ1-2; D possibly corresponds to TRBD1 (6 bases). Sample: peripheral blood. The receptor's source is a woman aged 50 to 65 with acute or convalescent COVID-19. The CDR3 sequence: CASSLQGRVYGYTF. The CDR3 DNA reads TGTGCCAGCAGCTTACAGGGGCGGGTCTATGGCTACACCTTC.